This TCR beta chain was found in a study of patients and donors after allogeneic stem cell transplantation. TCRdb analysed the RT-PCR reads with MiXCR anew, one entry per CDR3 protein. The sample comprises over 10,000 distinct CDR3 sequences, about 25% of which are singletons, and roughly half rests with the top ten. The CDR3 contains 13 residues. Between the trimmed V and J ends, which lost 2 bases and 5 bases, there was a span of 9 bases. Germline V gene sequence: CDR1 MGHRA, CDR2 YSYEKL. The sample taken for sequencing was blood, either unsorted or a sorted T cell fraction (not recorded which). This chain uses TRBV4-1 with TRBJ1-1; D remains unclear. The source is a human donor who was either an allogeneic HSCT recipient or a stem cell or donor lymphocyte infusion donor (not recorded which). It is not recorded whose cells these are; they may come from a transplant donor. The CDR3 here is CASSQLGWTEAFF. The CDR3 bases are TGCGCCAGCAGCCAACTCGGGTGGACTGAAGCTTTCTTT.